This T cell receptor (beta chain) originates from a study of shared clonotypes between healthy human individuals. The method was immunoSEQ multiplex PCR; TCRdb's version includes in-frame clones alone and lacks a portion of them. The table shows under 2,000,000 clones, with around 96% occurring only once. Trimming at V came to 4 bases and at J to 2 bases, leaving 3 bases not matched to a gene. The CDR3 contains 14 residues. Germline V gives CDR1 SGHAT, CDR2 FQNNGV. In the naive CD8 group, cells lacked CD45RO and were positively selected for CCR7, so terminally differentiated effector memory CD45RA+ cells were left out. This clone has a single count.

This chain uses TRBV11-2 with TRBJ2-7, with TRBD2 matching 9 bases. The sequence derives from a man aged 18 to 30 in good health. The sequencing sample was made of naive CD8+ T cells sorted from blood. DNA of the CDR3: TGTGCCAGCAGCTCTAGCGGGGTTACCTACGAGCAGTACTTC. Translation gives CASSSSGVTYEQYF.